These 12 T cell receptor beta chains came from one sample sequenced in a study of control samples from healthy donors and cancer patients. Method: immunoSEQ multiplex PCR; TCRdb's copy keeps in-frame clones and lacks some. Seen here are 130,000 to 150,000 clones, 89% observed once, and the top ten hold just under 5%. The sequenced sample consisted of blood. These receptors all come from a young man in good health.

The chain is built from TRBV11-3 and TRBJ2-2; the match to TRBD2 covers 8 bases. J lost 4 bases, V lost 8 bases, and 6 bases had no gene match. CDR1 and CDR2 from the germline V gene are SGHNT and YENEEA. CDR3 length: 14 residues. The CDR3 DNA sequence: TGTGCCAGCCAACGGGAGGGCCTCACCGGGGAGCTGTTTTTT. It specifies CASQREGLTGELFF.

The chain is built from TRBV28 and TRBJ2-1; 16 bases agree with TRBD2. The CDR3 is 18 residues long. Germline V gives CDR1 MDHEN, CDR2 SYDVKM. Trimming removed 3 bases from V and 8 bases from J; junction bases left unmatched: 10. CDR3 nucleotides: TGTGCCAGCAGTTTCGGGACTAGCGGGAGGGTGATTTCGGATGAGCAGTTCTTC. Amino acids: CASSFGTSGRVISDEQFF. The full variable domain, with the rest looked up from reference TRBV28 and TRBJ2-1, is DVKVTQSSRYLVKRTGEKVFLECVQDMDHENMFWYRQDPGLGLRLIYFSYDVKMKEKGDIPEGYSVSREKKERFSLILESASTNQTSMYLCASSFGTSGRVISDEQFFGPGTRLTVL.

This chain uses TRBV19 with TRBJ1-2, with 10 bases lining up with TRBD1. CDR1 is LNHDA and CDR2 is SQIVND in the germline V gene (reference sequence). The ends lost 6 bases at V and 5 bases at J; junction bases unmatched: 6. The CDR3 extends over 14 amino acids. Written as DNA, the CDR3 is TGTGCCAGTAGGCGGACAGGGGGGAAATATGGCTACACCTTC. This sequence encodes CASRRTGGKYGYTF.

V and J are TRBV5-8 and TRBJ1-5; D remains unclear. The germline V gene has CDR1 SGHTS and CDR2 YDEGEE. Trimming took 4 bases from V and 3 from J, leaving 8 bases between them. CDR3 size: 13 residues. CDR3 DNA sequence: TGTGCCAGCAGCCCAAGTATCAATCAGCCCCAGCATTTT. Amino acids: CASSPSINQPQHF. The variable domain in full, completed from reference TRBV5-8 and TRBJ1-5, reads EAGVTQSPTHLIKTRGQQATLRCSPISGHTSVYWYQQALGLGLQFLLWYDEGEERNRGNFPPRFSGRQFPNYSSELNVNALELEDSALYLCASSPSINQPQHFGDGTRLSIL.

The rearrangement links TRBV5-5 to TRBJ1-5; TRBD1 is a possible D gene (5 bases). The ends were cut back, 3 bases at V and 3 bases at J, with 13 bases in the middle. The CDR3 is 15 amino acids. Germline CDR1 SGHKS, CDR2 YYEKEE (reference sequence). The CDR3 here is CASSSRGTFNQPQHF. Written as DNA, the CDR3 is TGTGCCAGCAGCTCCCGGGGCACCTTCAATCAGCCCCAGCATTTT.

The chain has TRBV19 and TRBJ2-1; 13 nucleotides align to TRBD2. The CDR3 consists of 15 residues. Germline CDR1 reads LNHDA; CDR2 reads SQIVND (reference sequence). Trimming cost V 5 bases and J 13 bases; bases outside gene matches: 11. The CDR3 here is CASSLTGTSGEEQFF. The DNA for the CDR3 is TGTGCCAGTAGTCTCACCGGGACTAGCGGGGAGGAACAGTTCTTC.

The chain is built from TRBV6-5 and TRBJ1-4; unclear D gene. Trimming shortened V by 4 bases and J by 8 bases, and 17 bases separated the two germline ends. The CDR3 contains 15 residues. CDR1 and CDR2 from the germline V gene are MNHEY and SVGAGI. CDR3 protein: CASSSRPRAGEKLFF. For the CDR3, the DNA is TGTGCCAGCAGTTCCAGACCTCGGGCAGGCGAAAAACTGTTTTTT.

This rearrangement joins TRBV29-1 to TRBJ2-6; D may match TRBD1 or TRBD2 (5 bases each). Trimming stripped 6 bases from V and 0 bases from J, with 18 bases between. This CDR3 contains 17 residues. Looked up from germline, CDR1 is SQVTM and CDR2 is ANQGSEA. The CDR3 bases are TGCAGCGTACGAGGGGCGGAGATATTCTCTGGGGCCAACGTCCTGACTTTC. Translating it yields CSVRGAEIFSGANVLTF.

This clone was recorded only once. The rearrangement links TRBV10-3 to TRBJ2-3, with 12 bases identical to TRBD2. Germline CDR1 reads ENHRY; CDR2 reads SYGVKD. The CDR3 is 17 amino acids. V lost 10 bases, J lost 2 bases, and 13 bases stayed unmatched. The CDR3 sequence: CATLKTGLAGFTDTQYF. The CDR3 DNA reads TGTGCCACCCTCAAGACGGGACTAGCGGGCTTCACAGATACGCAGTATTTT.

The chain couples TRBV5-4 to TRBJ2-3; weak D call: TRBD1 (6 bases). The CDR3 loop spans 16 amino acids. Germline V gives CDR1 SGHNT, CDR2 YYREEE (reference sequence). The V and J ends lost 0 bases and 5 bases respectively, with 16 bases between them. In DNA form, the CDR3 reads TGTGCCAGCAGCTTGGATGGGGGCAGGGCACTAGATACGCAGTATTTT. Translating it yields CASSLDGGRALDTQYF.

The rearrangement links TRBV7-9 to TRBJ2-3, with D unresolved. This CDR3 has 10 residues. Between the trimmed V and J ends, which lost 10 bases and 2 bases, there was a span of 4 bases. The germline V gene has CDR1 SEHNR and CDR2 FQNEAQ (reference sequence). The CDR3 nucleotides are TGTGCCACGTCCACAGATACGCAGTATTTT. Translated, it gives CATSTDTQYF.

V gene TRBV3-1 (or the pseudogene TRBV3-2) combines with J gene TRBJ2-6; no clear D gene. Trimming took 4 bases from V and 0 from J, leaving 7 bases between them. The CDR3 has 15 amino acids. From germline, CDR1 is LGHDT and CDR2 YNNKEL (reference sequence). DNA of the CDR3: TGTGCCAGCAGCCCGATCGTCTCTGGGGCCAACGTCCTGACTTTC. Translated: CASSPIVSGANVLTF.